This T cell receptor beta chain stems from a study of T-cell memory formation after mild COVID-19. Looking at the study overall: Clusters of TCRs were largely donor specific. Study findings and constraints: Clones that got smaller from day 15 to 85 had even CD4/CD8, while clones growing later tipped toward CD4+. Proof of SARS-CoV-2 specificity was absent for the second-wave clones that crested on day 37.

This clonotype was picked up a small number of times. Its matching antigen is unknown. UMIs and sample barcodes were carried by the TCR alpha and TCR beta cDNA libraries that 5'RACE produced using constant-segment primers. TCRdb processed the 5' RACE reads anew with MiXCR; each CDR3 protein has one entry. The profile shows about 140,000 distinct CDR3 sequences, about 14% of them singletons. The TCR was taken from an adult woman who had mild COVID-19 (a few samples of this study predate the infection). Cell type and time point are not known. Material: PBMCs or a T cell subset sorted from them (not recorded which).

The DNA of the CDR3 is TGTGCCAGCAGCTCCCGTCTTGGGGAACTTAGCACAGATACGCAGTATTTT. Its translation: CASSSRLGELSTDTQYF. V is TRBV7-6 and J is TRBJ2-3; D not resolved. Germline-derived CDR1 and CDR2 are SGHVS and FNYEAQ. CDR3 length: 17 residues. Between the trimmed V and J ends, which lost 4 bases and 0 bases, there was a span of 17 bases.